Presented here are 12 T cell receptor beta chains from one specimen sequenced in a study of T cells in Graves' hyperthyroidism and ophthalmopathy. RNA transcripts served as the template for amplifying TCR beta CDR3 regions. First-round RT-PCR of the TCR CDR3 relied on the HTBI primer set. TCRdb reanalysed the multiplex PCR reads using MiXCR and keeps one entry per CDR3 protein. This sample has 300,000 to 350,000 distinct CDR3 sequences, with around 18% found just once. The sample comprised blood. These receptors were obtained from a middle-aged woman with Graves' ophthalmopathy.

This clonotype was seen repeatedly, ten times or more. V is TRBV6-2 or TRBV6-3 and J is TRBJ1-5; possibly TRBD1 for D (5 bases). The length of the CDR3 is 14 residues. Germline loops: CDR1 MNHEY, CDR2 SVGEGT. Trimming took off 0 bases at V and 10 bases at J, with 13 bases between the two ends. The CDR3 region has the DNA TGTGCCAGCAGTTACTCGGGCAGGGAGTTTCCCCAGCATTTT. This codes for CASSYSGREFPQHF.

As regards this clonotype: Possible read error: a much larger clone is one base away. The chain links TRBV7-8 to TRBJ1-6, with TRBD1 matching 7 bases. The length of the CDR3 is 16 residues. Germline V gene sequence: CDR1 SGHVS, CDR2 FQNEAQ. The CDR3 reads CAIPSGGSSYNSLLHF. The CDR3 DNA is TGTGCCATCCCCTCAGGGGGGAGCTCCTATAATTCACTCCTCCACTTT.

The CDR3 DNA sequence: TGTGCCAGCTCACCACCGACCAACACTGAAGCTTTCTTT. It codes for CASSPPTNTEAFF. V is TRBV18 and J is TRBJ1-1; D gene ambiguous. V lost 0 bases and J lost 2, with 4 bases in between. Germline V lookup: CDR1 KGHSH, CDR2 LQKENI. This CDR3 is 13 amino acids long.

The table lists this clonotype with many counts. The chain recombines TRBV28 with TRBJ2-7, with a tentative D call TRBD1 (5 bases). Germline-derived CDR1 and CDR2 are MDHEN and SYDVKM. Trimming shortened V by 5 bases and J by 2 bases, and 13 bases separated the two germline ends. The CDR3 totals 14 residues. In nucleotides, the CDR3 is TGTGCCAGCAGTCCGCCCGACAGTCCCTACGAGCAGTACTTC. This gives the protein CASSPPDSPYEQYF.

This clonotype came up a few times. This sequence joins TRBV28 and TRBJ2-7; D not certain. CDR3 length: 12 amino acids. Trimming pared 1 base from V and 7 bases from J, leaving 8 bases between. Germline V gene lookup returns CDR1 MDHEN and CDR2 SYDVKM. The CDR3 loop reads CASSLLVGEQYF. The CDR3 coding sequence is TGTGCCAGCAGTTTATTGGTTGGAGAGCAGTACTTC.

This clonotype was seen at least ten times. This chain joins TRBV7-2 and TRBJ1-1, with D possibly being TRBD1 (5 bases). The CDR3 has 13 residues. Germline values: CDR1 SGHTA, CDR2 FQGNSA. The V and J ends lost 3 bases and 11 bases respectively, with 16 bases between them. The CDR3: CASSLGLGNGAFF. CDR3 DNA: TGTGCCAGCAGCTTGGGACTCGGCAACGGGGCTTTCTTT.

There are a few counts of this clonotype. The J gene is TRBJ1-1, the V gene TRBV5-1; D is perhaps TRBD1 (6 bases). Looked up from germline, CDR1 is SGHRS and CDR2 is YFSETQ. Trimming removed 3 bases from V and 3 bases from J, with 15 bases in between. The CDR3 extends over 15 amino acids. CDR3 loop: CASSYKTGGDTEAFF. As DNA, the CDR3 is TGCGCCAGCAGCTACAAGACAGGAGGGGACACTGAAGCTTTCTTT.

This clonotype appeared a few times. J is TRBJ1-1 and V is TRBV2; 7 bases align to TRBD1. Germline V gene sequence: CDR1 SNHLY, CDR2 FYNNEI. The CDR3 covers 13 residues. Losses at the gene ends were 7 bases for V and 2 bases for J; bases not matched to a gene: 4. The CDR3 protein is CASKGQRNTEAFF. Here the CDR3 DNA reads TGTGCCAGCAAGGGACAGAGAAACACTGAAGCTTTCTTT.

This clonotype was seen at least ten times. The V gene is TRBV5-6, the J gene TRBJ2-7; D remains ambiguous. Germline CDR1 is SGHDT and CDR2 is YYEEEE. With 4 bases removed from V and 3 bases from J, the gap between germline ends came to 8 bases. The CDR3 loop spans 12 amino acids. CDR3 protein: CASSGPFYEQYF. DNA for the CDR3: TGTGCCAGCAGCGGGCCTTTCTACGAGCAGTACTTC.

There are many counts of this clonotype. The V and J genes are TRBV6-1 and TRBJ1-5; 8 nucleotides match TRBD1. Trimming removed 6 bases from V and 2 bases from J; junction bases left unmatched: 6. The CDR3 covers 15 residues. CDR1 and CDR2 (germline): MNHNS, SASEGT. Here the CDR3 DNA reads TGTGCCAGCAGACCAGGGGGCGCGGGCAATCAGCCCCAGCATTTT. This sequence encodes CASRPGGAGNQPQHF.

This clonotype was recorded many times. The V and J genes are TRBV6-5 and TRBJ1-1, with D possibly matching TRBD1 (5 bases). Per the germline V gene, CDR1 is MNHEY and CDR2 is SVGAGI. The CDR3 is 13 residues long. Trimming left V 2 bases short and J 1 base short, with 5 bases between. CDR3 nucleotide sequence: TGTGCCAGCAGTTACGGGGGGAACACTGAAGCTTTCTTT. Translation gives CASSYGGNTEAFF.

This clonotype was found many times. The rearrangement links TRBV7-2 to TRBJ2-1; TRBD1 aligns across 7 bases. V shed 0 bases and J 4 bases; nucleotides not matched to a gene: 6. The CDR3 contains 16 residues. Germline CDR1 and CDR2: SGHTA and FQGNSA. The CDR3 sequence is CASSLAPGQPYNEQFF. CDR3 DNA sequence: TGTGCCAGCAGCTTAGCGCCGGGACAGCCATACAATGAGCAGTTCTTC.